This T cell receptor (beta chain) was obtained from a study of blood T cells in healthy people across ages (dated by TCRdb to between 2014 and 2017). In the study overall: In model experiments, template switching captured roughly one uniquely barcoded TCR beta cDNA molecule for every two T cells. To avoid experimental bias, donors of different ages were spread randomly across the sequencing lanes. The study analyzed two additional independent replicas of 1 million unique cDNA reads from the same blood draw for two donors, one aged 18 to 29 and one aged 80 or older. To track age-related changes in TCR beta repertoire diversity, the study relied on deep sequencing normalized with unique cDNA molecular identifiers. The donors were divided into four age groups: young (average around 17 years), middle-aged (approximately 42), aged (about 60) and long-lived (about 84). Study-wide conclusions, independent of this receptor: There was a strong correlation between observed TCR beta diversity and the percentage of naive T cells measured by flow cytometry. Observed TCR beta diversity per million T cells fell roughly linearly with age, and a significant reduction was already apparent by age about 36. Compared with the aged group, more naive CD4+ T cells, fewer expanded clones and increased TCR diversity were shown by the long-lived group, suggesting age selection. Because donor CMV infection status was unknown, age-related changes in expanded clonotypes were potentially confounded. Estimates of total diversity based on one million sequenced T cells were considered lower bounds and underestimates. Because profiling used bulk unsorted PBMCs, naive and antigen-experienced compartments could not be compared conclusively.

Donors were 39 systemically healthy Caucasian individuals from Russia aged roughly 6 to 95 years. Each donor gave ten milliliters of peripheral blood, drawn into EDTA-treated Vacutainer tubes. Ficoll-Paque density-gradient centrifugation was used to isolate PBMCs, with at least 7 million per sample. Total RNA, at least 6 micrograms per sample, was extracted from PBMCs with Trizol reagent. For every donor, an aliquot of PBMCs went through flow cytometry to measure the percentages of naive CD45RAhigh/CD27high T cells. From the cysteine up to the phenylalanine, the CDR3 has a length of 16 residues. This entry keeps only the CDR3 DNA: 48 bases, framed from base 1. CDR1 and CDR2 are drawn from the germline V gene (reference sequence): LNHDA, SQIVND. The sample holds a few counts of this clonotype. No cognate antigen has been identified for it. It has no much larger one-base neighbor in the sample; base qualities were not kept.

The method behind the library was 5' RACE. Sequencing relied on an Illumina HiSeq 2500. The second PCR ran for about 6 to 12 cycles and used a J-beta primer mix along with a sample-barcoded 5' primer. A template-switch 5' adaptor carrying 12 random nucleotides introduced a unique molecular identifier onto each TCR beta cDNA molecule. Each sample yielded at least 3 million CDR3-containing paired-end reads. The Mint cDNA synthesis kit, primed by a TRBC-specific oligonucleotide, was used to synthesize first-strand cDNA from all RNA. Following uracil-DNA glycosylase treatment, a first 18-cycle PCR with universal primers M1SS and BC2_uni_R was performed on all cDNA. As for the original processing: For normalization, 1 million high-quality reads, each with a distinct molecular identifier, were randomly selected from each sample. Reads sharing molecular identifiers were discarded rather than binned into consensus sequences. CDR3 identification, clonotype clustering and error correction used MiTCR with a Q25 quality threshold and the strictest error-elimination algorithm. A nonparametric unseen species model with Euler transformation was used to estimate lower-bound total TCR beta diversity. Starting from the raw public reads, TCRdb applied fastp trimming at Q25, assembled clones with MiXCR and retained in-frame beta chains. Each CDR3 protein gets just one entry, which takes the most common genes and DNA from the rows behind it. Here the V and J calls rest on TCRdb's processing, not on the authors' analysis. The sample table records just under 900,000 distinct CDR3 sequences; 29% of these occur just once. The ten largest clones represent 17% of the sample.

This receptor was obtained from a woman of 80 years or more in good health. The receptor chain draws on TRBV19 and TRBJ2-7; the D segment may tentatively be TRBD1 or TRBD2, each giving 5 matched bases. The DNA matches TRBJ2-5 better at its end, which makes the J call doubtful. Material: blood. Here the CDR3 is given as CASSKPGTALGETQYF. The DNA sequence follows: TGTGCCAGTAGTAAACCGGGGACGGCGTTAGGAGAGACCCAGTACTTC.